This T cell receptor (beta chain) appears in the sequencing data of a study of blood T cells in healthy people across ages. Findings of the study overall: Age advanced and TCR beta diversity per million T cells fell, roughly linearly. Calculation of diversity from one million T cells yielded estimates considered to be underestimates. Because donor CMV status was unknown, expanded clonotype changes were possibly confounded.

This clonotype was counted a few times. Its antigen is as yet unknown. The CDR3 loop spans 15 amino acids. Trimming at V came to 1 base and at J to 3 bases, leaving 3 bases not matched to a gene. Germline V CDR1 and CDR2: SGHTA, FQGNSA. A J-beta primer mix and a sample-barcoded 5' primer were used in a second PCR of roughly 6 to 11 cycles. TCRdb ran MiXCR on the 5' RACE reads and lists one entry per CDR3 protein. This table has roughly 1.4 million distinct CDR3 sequences, 55% to 75% appearing once. This TCR was sampled from a man younger than 35 in good health. The gene calls are TRBV7-2 and TRBJ1-5, with TRBD1 identical over 7 bases. Material for sequencing was blood. The CDR3 reads CASSLGQGLNQPQHF. CDR3 nucleotides: TGTGCCAGCAGCTTAGGACAGGGTCTCAATCAGCCCCAGCATTTT.